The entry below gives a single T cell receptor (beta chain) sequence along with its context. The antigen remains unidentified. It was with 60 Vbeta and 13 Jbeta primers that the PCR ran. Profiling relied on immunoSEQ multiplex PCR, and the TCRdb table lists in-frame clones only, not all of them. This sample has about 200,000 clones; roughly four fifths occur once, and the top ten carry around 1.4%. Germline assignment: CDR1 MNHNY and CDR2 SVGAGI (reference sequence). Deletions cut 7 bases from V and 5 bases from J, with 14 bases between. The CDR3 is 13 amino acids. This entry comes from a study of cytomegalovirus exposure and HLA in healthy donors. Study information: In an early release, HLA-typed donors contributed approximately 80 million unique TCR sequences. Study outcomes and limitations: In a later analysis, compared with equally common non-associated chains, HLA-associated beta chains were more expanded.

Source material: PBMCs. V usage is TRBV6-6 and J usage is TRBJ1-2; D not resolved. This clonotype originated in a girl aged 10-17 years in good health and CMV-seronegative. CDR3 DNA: TGTGCCAGCACCCGAGTGGAGATTTATGGCTACACCTTC. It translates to CASTRVEIYGYTF.